The entry that follows covers one T cell receptor beta chain sequence. Other nucleotide sequences from this sample produce the same CDR3. The data were taken from a study of blood T cell repertoires in COVID-19. Study overall: Whether acute or convalescent, the COVID-19 samples came from the United States, Italy and Spain.

Here immunoSEQ multiplex PCR was the method, and the copy in TCRdb shows in-frame clones only, minus some. Of about 160,000 clones listed, approximately 83% were seen once; the top ten hold under 3.5%. V was trimmed by 6 bases and J by 1 base, leaving 9 bases between them. This CDR3 contains 13 residues. The chain links TRBV12-3 or TRBV12-4 to TRBJ1-1; possibly TRBD1 for D (5 bases). Input material: peripheral blood. The origin of this receptor is a man between 70 and 80 years old with acute or convalescent COVID-19. The CDR3 sequence: CASSLGGNTEAFF. CDR3 bases: TGTGCCAGCAGCCTGGGGGGGAACACTGAAGCTTTCTTT.